The 21 T cell receptor beta chains presented below share a single source sample, sequenced in a study of blood T cell repertoires in COVID-19. Sequencing used immunoSEQ multiplex PCR; TCRdb keeps in-frame clones, though not all of them. The table includes about 400,000 clones, roughly 84% detected once. The sequencing input was PBMCs or T cells enriched from blood (not recorded which). The source of these receptors is a woman in her 30s who had recovered from COVID-19.

The J gene is TRBJ1-6, the V gene TRBV27, with TRBD1 matching over 9 bases. J lost 7 bases, V lost 8 bases, and 9 bases had no gene match. Germline values: CDR1 MNHEY, CDR2 SMNVEV (reference sequence). This CDR3 has 15 amino acids. CDR3 sequence (DNA): TGTGCCAGCGGCCAACAGGGGGCAAAAAATTCACCCCTCCACTTT. As protein: CASGQQGAKNSPLHF.

CDR3 bases: TGTGCCAGCAGTTTTCGACTAGGGAGCAATCAGCCCCAGCATTTT. It translates to CASSFRLGSNQPQHF. The chain has TRBV27 and TRBJ1-5; D ambiguous. The germline gives CDR1 MNHEY, CDR2 SMNVEV (reference sequence). This CDR3 region has 15 residues. The ends were cut back, 3 bases at V and 1 base at J, with 10 bases in the middle.

CDR3 in amino acids: CASSPISRAREQSRYEQYF. The CDR3 coding sequence is TGTGCCAGCAGCCCTATTAGTCGGGCGAGGGAGCAGTCGCGCTACGAGCAGTACTTC. The chain carries TRBV11-2 and TRBJ2-7, with D perhaps matching TRBD2 (5 bases). Trimming left V 5 bases short and J 3 bases short, with 29 bases between. The CDR3 covers 19 residues. Germline V gives CDR1 SGHAT, CDR2 FQNNGV.

The chain uses TRBV30 and TRBJ1-2; possible D gene TRBD1, 6 bases. Trimming pared 7 bases from V and 3 bases from J, leaving 18 bases between. The CDR3 covers 14 residues. CDR1 is GTSNPN, CDR2 SVGIG, per germline (reference sequence). Here the CDR3 reads CASRQVTEYYGYTF. DNA for the CDR3: TGTGCCTCAAGACAGGTCACGGAGTACTATGGCTACACCTTC.

V usage is TRBV7-9 and J usage is TRBJ2-2, with unresolved D. The CDR3 runs 16 residues. Per germline, CDR1 SEHNR and CDR2 FQNEAQ (reference sequence). Trimming stripped 5 bases from V and 0 bases from J, with 13 bases between. CDR3 sequence (DNA): TGTGCCAGCAGCCGTGGCGACACCTCGAACACCGGGGAGCTGTTTTTT. It is translated as CASSRGDTSNTGELFF.

This chain uses TRBV6-5 with TRBJ1-1; D call uncertain. CDR3 length equals 13 residues. V was clipped by 4 bases and J by 7 bases, with 13 bases between them. Per germline, CDR1 MNHEY and CDR2 SVGAGI. Here the CDR3 reads CASSFKYGGEAFF. For the CDR3, the DNA is TGTGCCAGCAGTTTCAAATACGGTGGTGAAGCTTTCTTT.

The chain joins TRBV27 to TRBJ2-5, with a weak D call TRBD1 (5 bases). This CDR3 has 13 residues. CDR1 and CDR2 from the germline V gene are MNHEY and SMNVEV (reference sequence). The ends were cut back, 4 bases at V and 2 bases at J, with 8 bases in the middle. The CDR3 is CASSSQGQETQYF. CDR3 nucleotides: TGTGCCAGCAGTTCGCAGGGACAAGAGACCCAGTACTTC.

The chain couples TRBV9 to TRBJ1-1; 9 bases are a match to TRBD1. With V trimmed by 0 bases and J by 4 bases, 1 base remained unmatched. This CDR3 has 14 residues. Germline CDR1 reads SGDLS; CDR2 reads YYNGEE. The CDR3 loop reads CASSVVTGGTEAFF. The CDR3 DNA is TGTGCCAGCAGCGTAGTGACAGGGGGCACTGAAGCTTTCTTT.

CDR3 DNA sequence: TGTGCCAGCAGTTTATCAAGGGGGAACACTGAAGCTTTCTTT. Its translation: CASSLSRGNTEAFF. The J gene is TRBJ1-1, the V gene TRBV27, with D possibly matching TRBD1 (5 bases). Per the germline V gene, CDR1 is MNHEY and CDR2 is SMNVEV (reference sequence). The CDR3 contains 14 residues. V was clipped by 0 bases and J by 1 base, with 6 bases between them.

This clone was seen only once. V usage is TRBV30 and J usage is TRBJ1-6; 7 positions agree with TRBD1. V lost 8 bases to trimming and J lost 5 bases; unmatched junction nucleotides: 6. Germline values: CDR1 GTSNPN, CDR2 SVGIG (reference sequence). CDR3 length: 13 residues. CDR3 in DNA: TGTGCCCAACAGACAGGGAATAATTCACCCCTCCACTTT. It specifies CAQQTGNNSPLHF.

V and J are TRBV5-1 and TRBJ1-2; 8 nucleotides match TRBD1. Germline V lookup: CDR1 SGHRS, CDR2 YFSETQ. CDR3 size: 15 residues. Unmatched junction bases numbered 5, after V lost 0 bases and J lost 4 bases. CDR3 sequence (DNA): TGCGCCAGCAGCTTGGCCGCAGGGGGCGGCTATGGCTACACCTTC. Its translation: CASSLAAGGGYGYTF.

The V gene is TRBV11-2, the J gene TRBJ2-5; TRBD1 matches at 7 bases. The germline V gene encodes CDR1 SGHAT and CDR2 FQNNGV. The length of the CDR3 is 15 residues. V trimming: 4 bases; J trimming: 5 bases; junction bases outside the gene matches: 10. The CDR3 sequence is CASSWDRARVETQYF. The DNA for the CDR3 is TGTGCCAGCAGCTGGGACAGAGCTAGGGTGGAGACCCAGTACTTC.

V and J are TRBV6-5 and TRBJ1-4, with TRBD1 as a possible D gene (5 bases). Germline assignment: CDR1 MNHEY and CDR2 SVGAGI. The V end lost 6 bases, the J end lost 4 bases, and 12 bases lay between the germline ends. The CDR3 contains 14 residues. In nucleotides, the CDR3 is TGTGCCAGCAGGCCCCAGGGCCGTAATGAAAAACTGTTTTTT. It is translated as CASRPQGRNEKLFF.

The gene calls are TRBV29-1 and TRBJ1-1; 7 nucleotides line up with TRBD1. Germline CDR1 and CDR2: SQVTM and ANQGSEA. This CDR3 is 13 amino acids long. J gave up 2 bases and V 4 bases, and 4 bases lay outside the gene matches. The CDR3 is CSVVGQPNTEAFF. The DNA for the CDR3 is TGCAGCGTTGTGGGACAGCCAAACACTGAAGCTTTCTTT.

The table lists this clone with a count of one. The genes are TRBV9 and TRBJ2-5; TRBD2 aligns across 11 bases. Germline V lookup: CDR1 SGDLS, CDR2 YYNGEE. V lost 4 bases to trimming and J lost 5 bases; unmatched junction nucleotides: 10. The CDR3 has 16 residues. The CDR3, as DNA: TGTGCCAGCAGCCCAACCACTAGCGGGAGATCGGAGACCCAGTACTTC. It encodes CASSPTTSGRSETQYF.

The chain carries TRBV7-9 and TRBJ1-4; possibly TRBD1 for D (5 bases). The germline V gene has CDR1 SEHNR and CDR2 FQNEAQ (reference sequence). This CDR3 is 19 amino acids long. V was cut by 5 bases and J by 8 bases, with 30 bases left in between. CDR3 sequence reads: CASSHLDVSSGLDLEKLFF. The CDR3 DNA is TGTGCCAGCAGCCATCTGGACGTCTCCTCGGGACTCGATCTAGAAAAACTGTTTTTT.

V is TRBV13 and J is TRBJ2-3, with 10 bases matching TRBD1. The ends lost 5 bases at V and 2 bases at J; junction bases unmatched: 7. Germline V gene lookup returns CDR1 PRHDT and CDR2 FYEKMQ (reference sequence). The CDR3 totals 16 residues. The CDR3 reads CASSRPGTGATDTQYF. For the CDR3, the DNA is TGTGCCAGCAGCCGACCCGGGACAGGGGCCACAGATACGCAGTATTTT.

CDR3 DNA: TGTGCCAGCAGCCTTACCCGGGACAGGGGTTACAATGAGCAGTTCTTC. This sequence encodes CASSLTRDRGYNEQFF. This chain links TRBV3-1 (or the pseudogene TRBV3-2) with TRBJ2-1, with 10 positions matching TRBD1. J was trimmed by 4 bases and V by 4 bases; bases with no gene match: 7. The CDR3 contains 16 residues. Germline V gene sequence: CDR1 LGHDT, CDR2 YNNKEL (reference sequence).

V gene TRBV3-1 (or the pseudogene TRBV3-2) combines with J gene TRBJ2-1, with 9 bases identical to TRBD2. This CDR3 spans 15 amino acids. The germline V gene encodes CDR1 LGHDT and CDR2 YNNKEL (reference sequence). V lost 2 bases and J lost 9; bases outside the gene matches: 8. In DNA form, the CDR3 reads TGTGCCAGCAGCCAATTCTTAGCGGGAGAGCCTGAGCAGTTCTTC. Its translation: CASSQFLAGEPEQFF.

The J gene is TRBJ1-2, the V gene TRBV10-1, with D maybe TRBD1 (6 bases). From germline, CDR1 is WNHNN and CDR2 SYGVQD (reference sequence). The V gene lost 6 bases and the J gene lost 5 bases, with 10 bases spanning the gap. This CDR3 has 12 residues. The CDR3 bases are TGCGCCAGCAGACAGGGAACTTATGGCTACACCTTC. It yields the protein CASRQGTYGYTF.

The genes are TRBV10-1 and TRBJ2-7, with D unclear. Trimming took off 2 bases at V and 7 bases at J, with 12 bases between the two ends. The CDR3 loop spans 13 amino acids. Germline CDR1 WNHNN, CDR2 SYGVQD (reference sequence). CDR3 region: CASSEVTHGEQYF. Written as DNA, the CDR3 is TGCGCCAGCAGTGAGGTCACCCACGGGGAGCAGTACTTC.